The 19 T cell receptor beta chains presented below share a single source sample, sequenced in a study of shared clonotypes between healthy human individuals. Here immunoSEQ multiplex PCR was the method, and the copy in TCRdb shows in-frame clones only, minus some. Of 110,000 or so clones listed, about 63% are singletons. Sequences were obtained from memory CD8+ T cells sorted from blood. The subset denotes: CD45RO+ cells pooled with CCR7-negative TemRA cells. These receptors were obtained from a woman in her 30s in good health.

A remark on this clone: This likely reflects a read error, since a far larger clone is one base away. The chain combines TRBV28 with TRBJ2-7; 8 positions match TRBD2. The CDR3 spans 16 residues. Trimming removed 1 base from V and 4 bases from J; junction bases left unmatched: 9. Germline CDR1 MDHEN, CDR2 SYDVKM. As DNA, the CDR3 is TGTGCCAGCAGTTTATATCGGGGGGGCGGCGGGTACGAGCAGTACTTC. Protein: CASSLYRGGGGYEQYF.

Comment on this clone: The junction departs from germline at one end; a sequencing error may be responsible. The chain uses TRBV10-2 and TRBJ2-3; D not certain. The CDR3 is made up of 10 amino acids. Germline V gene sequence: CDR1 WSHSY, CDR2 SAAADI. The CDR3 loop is CASREYTQYF. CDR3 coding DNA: TGCGCCAGCAGAGAGTATACGCAGTATTTT.

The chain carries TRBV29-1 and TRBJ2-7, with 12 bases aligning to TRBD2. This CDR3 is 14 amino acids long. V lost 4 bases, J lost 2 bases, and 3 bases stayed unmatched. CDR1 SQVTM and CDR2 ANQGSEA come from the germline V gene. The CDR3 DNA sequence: TGCAGCGTTGGACTAGCGGGAGTTACCTACGAGCAGTACTTC. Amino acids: CSVGLAGVTYEQYF.

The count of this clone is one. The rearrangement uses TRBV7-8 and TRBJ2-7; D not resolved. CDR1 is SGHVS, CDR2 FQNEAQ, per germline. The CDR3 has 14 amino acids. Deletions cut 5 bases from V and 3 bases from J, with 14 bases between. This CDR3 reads CASSLLDGGYEQYF. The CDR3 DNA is TGTGCCAGCAGCCTACTGGACGGCGGCTACGAGCAGTACTTC. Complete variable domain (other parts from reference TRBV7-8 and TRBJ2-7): GAGVSQSPRYKVAKRGQDVALRCDPISGHVSLFWYQQALGQGPEFLTYFQNEAQLDKSGLPSDRFFAERPEGSVSTLKIQRTQQEDSAVYLCASSLLDGGYEQYFGPGTRLTVT.

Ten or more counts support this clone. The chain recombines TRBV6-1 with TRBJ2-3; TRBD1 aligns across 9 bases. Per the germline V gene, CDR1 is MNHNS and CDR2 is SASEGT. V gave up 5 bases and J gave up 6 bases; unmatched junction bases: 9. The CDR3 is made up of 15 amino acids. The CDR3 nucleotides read TGTGCCAGCAGTCAGACCGGGACAGGGTCGGATACGCAGTATTTT. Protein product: CASSQTGTGSDTQYF.

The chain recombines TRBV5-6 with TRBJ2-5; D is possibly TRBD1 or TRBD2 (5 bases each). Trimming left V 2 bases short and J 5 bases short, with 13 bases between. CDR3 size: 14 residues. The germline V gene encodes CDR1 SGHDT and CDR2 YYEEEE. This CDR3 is CASSFNGDRETQYF. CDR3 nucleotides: TGTGCCAGCAGCTTCAATGGGGACCGGGAGACCCAGTACTTC.

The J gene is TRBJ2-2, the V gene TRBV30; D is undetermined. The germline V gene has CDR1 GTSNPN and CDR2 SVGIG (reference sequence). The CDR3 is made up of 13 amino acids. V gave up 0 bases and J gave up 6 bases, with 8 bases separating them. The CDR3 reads CAWSVGVSGELFF. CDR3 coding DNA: TGTGCCTGGAGTGTGGGTGTGTCCGGGGAGCTGTTTTTT.

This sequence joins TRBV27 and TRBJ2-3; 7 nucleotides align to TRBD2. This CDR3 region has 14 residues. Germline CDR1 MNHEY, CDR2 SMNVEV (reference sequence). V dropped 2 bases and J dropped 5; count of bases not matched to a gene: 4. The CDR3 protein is CASSLTSDRDTQYF. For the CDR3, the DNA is TGTGCCAGCAGTTTAACTAGCGATCGAGATACGCAGTATTTT.

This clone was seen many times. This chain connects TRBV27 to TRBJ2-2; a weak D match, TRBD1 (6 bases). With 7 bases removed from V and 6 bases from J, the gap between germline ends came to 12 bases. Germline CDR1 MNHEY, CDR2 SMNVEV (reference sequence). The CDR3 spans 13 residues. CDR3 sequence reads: CASNDRFSGELFF. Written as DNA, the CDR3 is TGTGCCAGCAATGACAGGTTCTCCGGGGAGCTGTTTTTT.

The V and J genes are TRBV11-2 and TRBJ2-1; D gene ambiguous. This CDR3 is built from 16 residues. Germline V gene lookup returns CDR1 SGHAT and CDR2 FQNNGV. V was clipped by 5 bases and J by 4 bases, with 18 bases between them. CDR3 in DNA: TGTGCCAGCAGCCAGACCGCCAGCTACGGATACAATGAGCAGTTCTTC. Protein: CASSQTASYGYNEQFF. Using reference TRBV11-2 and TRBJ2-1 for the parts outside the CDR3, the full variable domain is EAGVAQSPRYKIIEKRQSVAFWCNPISGHATLYWYQQILGQGPKLLIQFQNNGVVDDSQLPKDRFSAERLKGVDSTLKIQPAKLEDSAVYLCASSQTASYGYNEQFFGPGTRLTVL.

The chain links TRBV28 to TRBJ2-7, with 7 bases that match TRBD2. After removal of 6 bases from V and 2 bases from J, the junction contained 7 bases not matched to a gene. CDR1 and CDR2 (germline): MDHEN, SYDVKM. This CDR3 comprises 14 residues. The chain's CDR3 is CASRGGLVPYEQYF. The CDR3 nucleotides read TGTGCCAGCAGGGGCGGACTAGTCCCCTACGAGCAGTACTTC.

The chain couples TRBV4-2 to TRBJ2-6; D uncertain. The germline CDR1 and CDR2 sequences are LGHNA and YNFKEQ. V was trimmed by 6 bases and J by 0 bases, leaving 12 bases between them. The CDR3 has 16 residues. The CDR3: CASRPTATSGANVLTF. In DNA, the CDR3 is TGTGCCAGCAGACCGACGGCGACCTCTGGGGCCAACGTCCTGACTTTC.

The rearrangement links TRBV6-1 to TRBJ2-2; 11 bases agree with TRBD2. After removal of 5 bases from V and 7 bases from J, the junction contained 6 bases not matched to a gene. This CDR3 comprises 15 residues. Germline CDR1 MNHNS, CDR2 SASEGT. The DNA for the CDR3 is TGTGCCAGCAGTTCCACTAGCGGGAGCGGCGGGGAGCTGTTTTTT. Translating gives CASSSTSGSGGELFF.

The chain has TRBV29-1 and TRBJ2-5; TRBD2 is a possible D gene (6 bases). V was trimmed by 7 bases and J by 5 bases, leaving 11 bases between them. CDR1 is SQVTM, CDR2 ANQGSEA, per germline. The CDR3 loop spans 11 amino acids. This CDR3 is CSGTTFETQYF. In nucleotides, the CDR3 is TGCAGCGGGACTACCTTTGAGACCCAGTACTTC.

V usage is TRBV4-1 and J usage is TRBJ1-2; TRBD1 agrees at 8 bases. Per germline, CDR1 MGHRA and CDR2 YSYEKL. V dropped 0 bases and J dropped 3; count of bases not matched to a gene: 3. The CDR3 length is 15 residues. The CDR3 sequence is CASSQETGGYYGYTF. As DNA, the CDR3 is TGCGCCAGCAGCCAAGAAACAGGGGGTTACTATGGCTACACCTTC.

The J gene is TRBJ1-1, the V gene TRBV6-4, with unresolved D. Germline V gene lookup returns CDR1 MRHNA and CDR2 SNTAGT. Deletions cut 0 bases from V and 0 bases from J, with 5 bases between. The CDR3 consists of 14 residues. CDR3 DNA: TGTGCCAGCAGTGACTCAGGAATGAACACTGAAGCTTTCTTT. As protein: CASSDSGMNTEAFF.

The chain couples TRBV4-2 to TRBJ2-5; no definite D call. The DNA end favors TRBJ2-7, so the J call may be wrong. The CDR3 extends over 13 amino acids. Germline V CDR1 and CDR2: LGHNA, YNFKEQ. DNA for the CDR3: TGTGCCAGCAGCCAAGATTCCCACTACGAGCAGTACTTC. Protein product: CASSQDSHYEQYF.

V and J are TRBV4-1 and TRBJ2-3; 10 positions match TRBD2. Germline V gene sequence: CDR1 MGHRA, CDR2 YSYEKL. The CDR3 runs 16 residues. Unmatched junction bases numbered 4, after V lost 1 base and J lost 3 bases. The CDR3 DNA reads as TGCGCCAGCAGCCAAGTGCTAGCGGGAGAGACAGATACGCAGTATTTT. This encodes CASSQVLAGETDTQYF.

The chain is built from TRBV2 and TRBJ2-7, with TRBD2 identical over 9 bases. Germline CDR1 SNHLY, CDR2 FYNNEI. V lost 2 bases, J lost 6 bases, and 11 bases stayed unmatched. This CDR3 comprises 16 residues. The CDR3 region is CASSERREGLRFEQYF. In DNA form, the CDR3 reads TGTGCCAGCAGTGAAAGGCGGGAGGGCCTTAGGTTCGAGCAGTACTTC.